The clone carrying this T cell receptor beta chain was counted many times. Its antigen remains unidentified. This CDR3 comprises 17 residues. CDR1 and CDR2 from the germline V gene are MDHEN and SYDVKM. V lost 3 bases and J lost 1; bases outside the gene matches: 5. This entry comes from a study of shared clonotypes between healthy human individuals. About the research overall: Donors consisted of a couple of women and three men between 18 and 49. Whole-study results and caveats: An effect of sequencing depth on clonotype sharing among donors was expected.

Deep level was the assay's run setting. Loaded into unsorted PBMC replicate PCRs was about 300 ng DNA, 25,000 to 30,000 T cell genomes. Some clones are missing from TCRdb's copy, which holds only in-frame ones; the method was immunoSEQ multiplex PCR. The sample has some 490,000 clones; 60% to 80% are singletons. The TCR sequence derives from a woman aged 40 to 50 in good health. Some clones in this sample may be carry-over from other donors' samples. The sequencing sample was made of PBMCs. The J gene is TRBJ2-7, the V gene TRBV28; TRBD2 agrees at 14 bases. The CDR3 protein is CASSFGTSGSFSYEQYF. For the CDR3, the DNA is TGTGCCAGCAGTTTCGGGACTAGCGGGAGTTTTTCCTACGAGCAGTACTTC.